Listed here are 3 T cell receptor beta chains from one sample, sequenced in a study of CD8+ T cells in alopecia areata. TCR sequencing used cDNA made by reverse transcription of extracted RNA. Repertoires were generated with immunoSEQ multiplex PCR, while TCRdb's copy carries only in-frame clones and drops some. The table shows roughly 130,000 clones, with roughly three fifths occurring only once. The sample was CD4+ T cells sorted from blood, taken at week 0. These receptors were collected from a human donor with alopecia areata.

The chain joins TRBV5-1 to TRBJ2-5; D may be TRBD1 or TRBD2 (5 bases each). Germline CDR1 and CDR2: SGHRS and YFSETQ. V was pared by 0 bases and J by 1 base, with 13 bases between. The CDR3 loop spans 16 amino acids. In DNA form, the CDR3 reads TGCGCCAGCAGCTTGGCTACTGGGGGTTTCCAAGAGACCCAGTACTTC. Translating it yields CASSLATGGFQETQYF. The full variable domain, in which reference TRBV5-1 and TRBJ2-5 provide the parts outside the CDR3, is KAGVTQTPRYLIKTRGQQVTLSCSPISGHRSVSWYQQTPGQGLQFLFEYFSETQRNKGNFPGRFSGRQFSNSRSEMNVSTLELGDSALYLCASSLATGGFQETQYFGPGTRLLVL.

V usage is TRBV5-6 and J usage is TRBJ2-1, with a possible D match to TRBD1 (5 bases). CDR1 is SGHDT, CDR2 YYEEEE, per germline. V lost 4 bases and J lost 11, with 10 bases in between. The CDR3 extends over 11 amino acids. Here the CDR3 reads CASSADTQQFF. In nucleotides, the CDR3 is TGTGCCAGCAGCGCGGACACCCAGCAGTTCTTC.

The chain joins TRBV6-1 to TRBJ2-3, with D perhaps TRBD2 (6 bases). V was shortened by 6 bases and J by 2 bases, with 15 bases between the two germline ends. The germline CDR1 and CDR2 sequences are MNHNS and SASEGT. The CDR3 is 15 amino acids. The CDR3 sequence: CASREGLGFTDTQYF. CDR3 coding DNA: TGTGCCAGCAGGGAGGGGCTAGGCTTCACAGATACGCAGTATTTT.